These 21 T cell receptor beta chains came from one sample sequenced in a study of fetal regulatory T cell absence and autoimmunity. Using immunoSEQ multiplex PCR, the repertoire was profiled, and TCRdb retains in-frame clones only, with some absent. This table has about 46,000 clones, 70% to 85% appearing once. Sequences were obtained from cord blood. The receptors were gathered from a newborn boy with IPEX syndrome.

Here the CDR3 reads CASSPQDWTNTGELFF. Written as DNA, the CDR3 is TGTGCCAGCAGTCCCCAGGACTGGACGAACACCGGGGAGCTGTTTTTT. The rearrangement links TRBV27 to TRBJ2-2; TRBD2 is a possible D gene (5 bases). The CDR3 is 16 amino acids. From germline, CDR1 is MNHEY and CDR2 SMNVEV (reference sequence). V was shortened by 5 bases and J by 0 bases, with 13 bases between the two germline ends.

Details on this clone: Different DNA sequences within this sample yield the same CDR3. As DNA, the CDR3 is TGCGCCAGCAGCCATAACACGGGGGGGAATGAAAAACTGTTTTTT. Its protein is CASSHNTGGNEKLFF. The chain is built from TRBV4-1 and TRBJ1-4; tentatively, D is TRBD1 (5 bases). Germline V gene lookup returns CDR1 MGHRA and CDR2 YSYEKL. Trimming cost V 3 bases and J 5 bases, with 13 bases left between them. The length of the CDR3 is 15 residues.

The rearrangement links TRBV19 to TRBJ2-1, with 10 bases identical to TRBD2. This CDR3 contains 15 residues. V was pared by 3 bases and J by 8 bases, with 7 bases of the junction left unmatched. Germline V lookup: CDR1 LNHDA, CDR2 SQIVND (reference sequence). In DNA form, the CDR3 reads TGTGCCAGTAGTATGATTAGCGGGAGGATCCATGAGCAGTTCTTC. Its protein product is CASSMISGRIHEQFF.

The V and J genes are TRBV7-9 and TRBJ1-1; D perhaps matches TRBD1 (5 bases). This CDR3 is 14 amino acids long. The germline V gene encodes CDR1 SEHNR and CDR2 FQNEAQ (reference sequence). Trimming removed 1 base at V and 3 bases at J, with 9 bases between. The DNA of the CDR3 is TGTGCCAGCAGCTTAGGCGGGGCGGACACTGAAGCTTTCTTT. As protein: CASSLGGADTEAFF.

The rearrangement uses TRBV7-6 and TRBJ2-7, with 12 bases aligning to TRBD2. The CDR3 extends over 15 amino acids. The trim removed 5 bases at V and 3 bases at J, leaving 5 bases unmatched. CDR1 and CDR2 from the germline V gene are SGHVS and FNYEAQ. CDR3 protein: CASSPRTSGNYEQYF. CDR3 bases: TGTGCCAGCAGCCCTCGGACTAGCGGGAACTACGAGCAGTACTTC.

This clone has only a few counts. The chain couples TRBV7-2 to TRBJ2-7, with 7 bases lining up with TRBD2. This CDR3 region has 15 residues. Germline CDR1 SGHTA, CDR2 FQGNSA. V gave up 5 bases and J gave up 2 bases; unmatched junction bases: 9. The CDR3 loop reads CASSLERGTTYEQYF. The CDR3, as DNA: TGTGCCAGCAGCCTCGAACGAGGGACTACCTACGAGCAGTACTTC.

The V gene is TRBV5-1, the J gene TRBJ1-1; 9 bases map to TRBD1. There are 15 residues in the CDR3. The germline V gene has CDR1 SGHRS and CDR2 YFSETQ. The J segment lost 7 bases and the V segment lost 4 bases, leaving 11 bases of the junction unmatched. The CDR3 nucleotides read TGCGCCAGCAGCGTCTACACAGGGGGCCGGGATGAAGCTTTCTTT. Translating gives CASSVYTGGRDEAFF.

The chain couples TRBV4-1 to TRBJ2-1; no clear D gene. The CDR3 contains 12 residues. Germline lookup yields CDR1 MGHRA and CDR2 YSYEKL. Trimming left V 1 base short and J 10 bases short, with 8 bases between. In DNA, the CDR3 is TGCGCCAGCAGCCAAGGGACCGACGAGCAGTTCTTC. Its protein product is CASSQGTDEQFF.

The CDR3 region is CASSPPGPKWQYF. DNA of the CDR3: TGTGCCAGCAGCCCGCCGGGCCCCAAGTGGCAGTACTTC. The V and J genes are TRBV7-9 and TRBJ2-7; D is unclear. The CDR3 runs 13 residues. CDR1 is SEHNR and CDR2 is FQNEAQ in the germline V gene (reference sequence). V lost 5 bases, J lost 9 bases, and 17 bases lay in between.

The J gene is TRBJ1-4, the V gene TRBV10-3, with 8 bases identical to TRBD1. This CDR3 spans 13 amino acids. Looked up from germline, CDR1 is ENHRY and CDR2 is SYGVKD. With 3 bases clipped from V and 7 bases from J, the junction kept 1 base outside the gene matches. The CDR3 here is CAISDRGLEKLFF. DNA of the CDR3: TGTGCCATCAGTGACAGGGGGCTTGAAAAACTGTTTTTT.

This clone has more than one count but fewer than ten. The chain recombines TRBV21-1 with TRBJ2-7. TRBV21-1 represents a pseudogene. CDR3 size: 11 residues. CDR3 loop: CASGGSYEQYF. In nucleotides, the CDR3 is TGTGCCAGCGGGGGCTCCTACGAGCAGTACTTC.

The chain recombines TRBV6-5 with TRBJ2-6; D is tentatively TRBD1 or TRBD2 (5 bases each). The V gene lost 2 bases and the J gene lost 4 bases, with 12 bases spanning the gap. CDR3 length equals 16 residues. CDR1 is MNHEY, CDR2 SVGAGI, per germline. In DNA, the CDR3 is TGTGCCAGCAGTTACACCCAGGGACCCGGGGCCAACGTCCTGACTTTC. Protein product: CASSYTQGPGANVLTF.

This clone was counted a few times. This sequence joins TRBV7-8 and TRBJ1-2; D not resolved. V shed 5 bases and J shed 6 bases, with 7 bases lying between them. Germline CDR1 is SGHVS and CDR2 is FQNEAQ. The CDR3 loop spans 11 amino acids. CDR3 DNA sequence: TGTGCCAGCAGCGGTCCGGATGGCTACACCTTC. It codes for CASSGPDGYTF.

This clone was seen just once. The chain carries TRBV7-8 and TRBJ1-2, with 9 bases aligning to TRBD1. Unmatched junction bases numbered 7, after V lost 2 bases and J lost 0 bases. This CDR3 is 17 amino acids long. In germline, CDR1 is SGHVS, CDR2 FQNEAQ. The CDR3 loop is CASSLLRTGDPNYGYTF. CDR3 in DNA: TGTGCCAGCAGCTTACTACGGACAGGGGACCCTAACTATGGCTACACCTTC. Full variable domain (rest looked up from reference TRBV7-8 and TRBJ1-2): GAGVSQSPRYKVAKRGQDVALRCDPISGHVSLFWYQQALGQGPEFLTYFQNEAQLDKSGLPSDRFFAERPEGSVSTLKIQRTQQEDSAVYLCASSLLRTGDPNYGYTFGSGTRLTVV.

This chain links TRBV5-1 with TRBJ2-3, with TRBD2 matching 14 bases. Looked up from germline, CDR1 is SGHRS and CDR2 is YFSETQ. The junction had 2 bases not matched to a gene; V was cut back by 2 bases and J by 0 bases. This CDR3 has 17 amino acids. The CDR3 protein is CASSFRLAGGSTDTQYF. CDR3 coding DNA: TGCGCCAGCAGCTTCCGACTAGCGGGGGGGAGCACAGATACGCAGTATTTT.

The chain employs TRBV6-7 and TRBJ2-3; D is possibly TRBD2 (6 bases). TRBV6-7 is marked as an open reading frame, function uncertain. The CDR3 is made up of 16 amino acids. The V end was cut by 7 bases, the J end by 1 base, with 18 bases between. CDR3 sequence: CASILPRGTCTDTQYF. The CDR3 bases are TGTGCCAGCATATTACCTCGGGGGACCTGCACAGATACGCAGTATTTT.

The chain uses TRBV20-1 and TRBJ2-1; D call uncertain. This CDR3 spans 10 amino acids. V dropped 5 bases and J dropped 3 bases, with 2 bases sitting between them. The germline V gene encodes CDR1 DFQATT and CDR2 SNEGSKA (reference sequence). CDR3 loop: CSAGYNEQFF. CDR3 DNA: TGCAGTGCTGGCTACAATGAGCAGTTCTTC.

A word on this clone: Other DNA sequences within the sample encode an identical CDR3. The chain is built from TRBV7-6 and TRBJ2-1, with 10 bases that match TRBD2. Unmatched junction bases numbered 5, after V lost 1 base and J lost 2 bases. Germline lookup yields CDR1 SGHVS and CDR2 FNYEAQ. The CDR3 totals 17 residues. The CDR3 here is CASSLGLAGYTYNEQFF. DNA for the CDR3: TGTGCCAGCAGCTTAGGACTAGCGGGTTATACCTACAATGAGCAGTTCTTC.

This clone was found a few times. The chain is built from TRBV5-1 and TRBJ2-5; D is unclear. The germline CDR1 and CDR2 sequences are SGHRS and YFSETQ. Between the trimmed V and J ends, which lost 0 bases and 2 bases, there was a span of 11 bases. The CDR3 spans 15 residues. The CDR3 loop reads CASSLEGYPQETQYF. The CDR3 DNA reads as TGCGCCAGCAGCTTGGAAGGGTACCCACAAGAGACCCAGTACTTC.

This clone was seen just once. The chain recombines TRBV28 with TRBJ1-1; no clear D gene. There are 12 residues in the CDR3. Germline CDR1 is MDHEN and CDR2 is SYDVKM. V lost 5 bases, J lost 7 bases, and 11 bases lay in between. The CDR3, as DNA: TGTGCCAGCAGTCCCCCAGGCCGTGAAGCTTTCTTT. Translated, it gives CASSPPGREAFF.

The V gene is TRBV6-5, the J gene TRBJ2-7; the match to TRBD1 covers 10 bases. The CDR3 runs 13 residues. Germline trimming cut 10 bases from V and 1 base from J; bases unmatched to any gene: 4. Germline loops: CDR1 MNHEY, CDR2 SVGAGI. CDR3 region: CATSGQGSYEQYF. The CDR3 bases are TGTGCCACCTCGGGACAGGGGTCCTACGAGCAGTACTTC.